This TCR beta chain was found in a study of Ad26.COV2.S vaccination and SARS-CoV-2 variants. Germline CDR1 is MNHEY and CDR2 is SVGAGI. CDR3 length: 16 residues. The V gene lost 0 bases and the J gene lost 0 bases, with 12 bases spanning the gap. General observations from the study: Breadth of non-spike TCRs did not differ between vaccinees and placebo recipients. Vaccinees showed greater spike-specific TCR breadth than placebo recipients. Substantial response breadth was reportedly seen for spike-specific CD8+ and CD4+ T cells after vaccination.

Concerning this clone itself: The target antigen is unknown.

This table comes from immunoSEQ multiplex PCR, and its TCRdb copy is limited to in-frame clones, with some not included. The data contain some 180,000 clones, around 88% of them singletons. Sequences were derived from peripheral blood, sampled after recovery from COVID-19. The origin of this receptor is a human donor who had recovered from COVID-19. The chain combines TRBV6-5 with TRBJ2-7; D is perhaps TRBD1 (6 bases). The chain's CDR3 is CASSYSQGPPSYEQYF. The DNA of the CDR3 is TGTGCCAGCAGTTACTCTCAGGGGCCCCCCTCCTACGAGCAGTACTTC.